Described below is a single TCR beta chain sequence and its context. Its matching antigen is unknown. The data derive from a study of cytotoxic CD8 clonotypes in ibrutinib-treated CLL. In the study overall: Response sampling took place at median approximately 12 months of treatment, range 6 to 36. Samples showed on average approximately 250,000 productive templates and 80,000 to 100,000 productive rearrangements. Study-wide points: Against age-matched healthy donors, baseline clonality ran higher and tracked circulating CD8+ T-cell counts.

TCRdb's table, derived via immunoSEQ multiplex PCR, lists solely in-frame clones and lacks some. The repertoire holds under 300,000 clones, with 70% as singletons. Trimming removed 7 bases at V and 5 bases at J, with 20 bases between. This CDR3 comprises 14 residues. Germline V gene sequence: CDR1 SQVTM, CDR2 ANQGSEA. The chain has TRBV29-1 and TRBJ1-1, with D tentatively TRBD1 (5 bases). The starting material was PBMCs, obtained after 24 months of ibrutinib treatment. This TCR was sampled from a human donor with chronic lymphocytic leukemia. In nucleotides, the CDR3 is TGCAGCGCCTCCGGGACCCAGGAGAGGACTGAAGCTTTCTTT. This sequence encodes CSASGTQERTEAFF.